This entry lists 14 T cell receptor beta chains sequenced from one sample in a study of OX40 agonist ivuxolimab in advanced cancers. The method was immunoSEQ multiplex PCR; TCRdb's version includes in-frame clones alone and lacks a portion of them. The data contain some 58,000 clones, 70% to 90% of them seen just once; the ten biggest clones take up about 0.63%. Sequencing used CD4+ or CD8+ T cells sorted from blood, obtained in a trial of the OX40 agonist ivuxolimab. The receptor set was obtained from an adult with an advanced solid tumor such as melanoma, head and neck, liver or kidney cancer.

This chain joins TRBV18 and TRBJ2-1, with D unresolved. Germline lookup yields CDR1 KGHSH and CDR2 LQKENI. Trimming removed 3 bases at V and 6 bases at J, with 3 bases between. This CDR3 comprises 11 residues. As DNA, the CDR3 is TGTGCCAGCTCACCGAGCAATGAGCAGTTCTTC. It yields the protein CASSPSNEQFF.

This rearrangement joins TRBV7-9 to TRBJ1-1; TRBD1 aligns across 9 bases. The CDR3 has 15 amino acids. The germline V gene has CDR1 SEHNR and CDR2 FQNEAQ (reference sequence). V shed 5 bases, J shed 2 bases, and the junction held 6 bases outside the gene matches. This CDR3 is CASSRQQGANTEAFF. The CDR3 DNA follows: TGTGCCAGCAGCAGACAACAGGGGGCTAACACTGAAGCTTTCTTT.

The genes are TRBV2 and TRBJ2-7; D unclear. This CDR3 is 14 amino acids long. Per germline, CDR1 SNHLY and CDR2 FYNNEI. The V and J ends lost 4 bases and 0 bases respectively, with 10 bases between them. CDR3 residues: CASSVWSRSYEQYF. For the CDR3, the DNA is TGTGCCAGCAGTGTTTGGTCCCGCTCCTACGAGCAGTACTTC.

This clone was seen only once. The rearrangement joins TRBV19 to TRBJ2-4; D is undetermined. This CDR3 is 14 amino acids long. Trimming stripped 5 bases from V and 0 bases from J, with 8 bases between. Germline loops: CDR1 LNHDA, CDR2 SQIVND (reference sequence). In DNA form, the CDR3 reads TGTGCCAGTAGTGTGGCTTTAGCCAAAAACATTCAGTACTTC. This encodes CASSVALAKNIQYF.

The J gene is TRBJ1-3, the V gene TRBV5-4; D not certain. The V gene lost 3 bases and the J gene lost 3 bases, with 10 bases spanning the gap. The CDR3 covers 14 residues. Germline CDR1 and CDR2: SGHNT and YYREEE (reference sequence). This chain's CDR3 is CASSSQVHGNTIYF. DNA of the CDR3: TGTGCCAGCAGCTCCCAGGTTCATGGAAACACCATATATTTT.

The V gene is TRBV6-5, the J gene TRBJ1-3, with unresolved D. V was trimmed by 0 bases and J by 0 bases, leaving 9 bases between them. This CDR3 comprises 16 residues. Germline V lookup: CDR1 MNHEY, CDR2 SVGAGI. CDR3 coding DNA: TGTGCCAGCAGTTACTCGATTGGTAGCTCTGGAAACACCATATATTTT. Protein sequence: CASSYSIGSSGNTIYF.

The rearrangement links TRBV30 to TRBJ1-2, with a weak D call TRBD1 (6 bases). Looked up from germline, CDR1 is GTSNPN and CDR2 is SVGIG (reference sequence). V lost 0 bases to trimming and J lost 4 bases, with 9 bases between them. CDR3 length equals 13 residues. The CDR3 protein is CAWSVQGSYGYTF. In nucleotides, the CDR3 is TGTGCCTGGAGTGTACAGGGATCCTATGGCTACACCTTC.

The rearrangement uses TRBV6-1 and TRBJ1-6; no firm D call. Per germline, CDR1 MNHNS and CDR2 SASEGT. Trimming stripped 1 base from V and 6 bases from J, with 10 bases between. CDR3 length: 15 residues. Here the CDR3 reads CASSEGQAINSPLHF. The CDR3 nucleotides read TGTGCCAGCAGTGAAGGACAAGCTATTAATTCACCCCTCCACTTT.

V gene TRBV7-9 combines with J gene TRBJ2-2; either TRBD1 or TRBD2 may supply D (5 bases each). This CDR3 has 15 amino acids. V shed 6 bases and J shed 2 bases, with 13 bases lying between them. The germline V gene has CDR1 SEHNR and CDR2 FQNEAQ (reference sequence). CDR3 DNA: TGTGCCAGCAGAAGAAGGGACGCCAACACCGGGGAGCTGTTTTTT. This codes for CASRRRDANTGELFF.

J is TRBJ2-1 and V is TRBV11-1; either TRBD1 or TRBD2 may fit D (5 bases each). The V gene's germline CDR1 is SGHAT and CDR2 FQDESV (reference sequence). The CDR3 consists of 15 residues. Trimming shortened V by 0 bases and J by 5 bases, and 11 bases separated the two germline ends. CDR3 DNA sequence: TGTGCCAGCAGCTTAGCGCCGGGACCCAACAATGAGCAGTTCTTC. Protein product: CASSLAPGPNNEQFF.

CDR3 in DNA: TGTGCCAGCAGCTTATCCCCGAGCACAGATACGCAGTATTTT. Translation: CASSLSPSTDTQYF. The chain has TRBV11-3 and TRBJ2-3; D not resolved. V was clipped by 2 bases and J by 0 bases, with 6 bases between them. CDR3 size: 14 residues. Germline lookup yields CDR1 SGHNT and CDR2 YENEEA.

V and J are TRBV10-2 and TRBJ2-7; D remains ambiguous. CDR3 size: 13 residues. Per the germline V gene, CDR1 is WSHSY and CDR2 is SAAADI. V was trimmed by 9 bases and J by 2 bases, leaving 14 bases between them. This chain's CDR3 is CASKAWGTYEQYF. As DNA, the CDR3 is TGCGCCAGTAAAGCTTGGGGAACCTACGAGCAGTACTTC.

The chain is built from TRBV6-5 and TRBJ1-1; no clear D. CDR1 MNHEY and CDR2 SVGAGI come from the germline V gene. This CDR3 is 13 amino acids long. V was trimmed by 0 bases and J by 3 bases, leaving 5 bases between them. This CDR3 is CASSYSFDTEAFF. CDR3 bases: TGTGCCAGCAGTTACTCATTCGACACTGAAGCTTTCTTT.

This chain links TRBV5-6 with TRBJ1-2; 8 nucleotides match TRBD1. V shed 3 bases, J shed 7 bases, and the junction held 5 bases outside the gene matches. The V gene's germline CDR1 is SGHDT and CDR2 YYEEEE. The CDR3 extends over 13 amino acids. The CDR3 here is CASSSGQVSGYTF. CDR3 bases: TGTGCCAGCAGCTCGGGACAGGTGTCTGGCTACACCTTC.